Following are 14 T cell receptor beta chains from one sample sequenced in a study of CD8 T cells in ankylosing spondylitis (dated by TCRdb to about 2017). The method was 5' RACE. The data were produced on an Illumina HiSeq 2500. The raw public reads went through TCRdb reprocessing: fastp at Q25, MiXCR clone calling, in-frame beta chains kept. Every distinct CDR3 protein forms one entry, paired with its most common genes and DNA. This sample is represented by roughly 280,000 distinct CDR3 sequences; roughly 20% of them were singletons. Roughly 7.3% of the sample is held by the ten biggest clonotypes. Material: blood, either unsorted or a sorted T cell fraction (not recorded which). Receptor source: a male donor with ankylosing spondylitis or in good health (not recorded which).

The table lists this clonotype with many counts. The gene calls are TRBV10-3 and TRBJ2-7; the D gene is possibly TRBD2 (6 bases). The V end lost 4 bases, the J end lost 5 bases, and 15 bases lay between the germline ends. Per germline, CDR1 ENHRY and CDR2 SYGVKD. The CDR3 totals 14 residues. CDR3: CAISALGGDDEQYV. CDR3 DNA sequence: TGTGCCATCAGTGCCCTCGGGGGTGACGACGAGCAGTACGTC.

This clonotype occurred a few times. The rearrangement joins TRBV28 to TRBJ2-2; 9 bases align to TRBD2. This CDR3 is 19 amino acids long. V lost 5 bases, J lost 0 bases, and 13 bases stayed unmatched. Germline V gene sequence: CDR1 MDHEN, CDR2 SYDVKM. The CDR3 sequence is CASSPGTSPIYANTGELFF. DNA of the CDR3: TGTGCCAGCAGTCCCGGGACTAGCCCCATTTATGCGAACACCGGGGAGCTGTTTTTT.

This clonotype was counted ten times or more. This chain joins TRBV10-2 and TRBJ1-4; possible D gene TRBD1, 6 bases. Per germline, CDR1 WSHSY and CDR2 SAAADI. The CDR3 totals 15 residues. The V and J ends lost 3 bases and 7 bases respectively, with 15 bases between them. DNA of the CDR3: TGCGCCAGCAGTGACGTGAGGGGGAAAGGTGAAAAACTGTTTTTT. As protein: CASSDVRGKGEKLFF.

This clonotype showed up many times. The CDR3 protein is CSARSGREDSPLHF. The CDR3 DNA follows: TGCAGTGCTAGATCTGGCAGGGAGGATTCACCCCTCCACTTT. V usage is TRBV20-1 and J usage is TRBJ1-6; tentatively, D is TRBD1 (5 bases). Looked up from germline, CDR1 is DFQATT and CDR2 is SNEGSKA (reference sequence). The CDR3 is 14 residues long. Trimming shortened V by 2 bases and J by 8 bases, and 13 bases separated the two germline ends.

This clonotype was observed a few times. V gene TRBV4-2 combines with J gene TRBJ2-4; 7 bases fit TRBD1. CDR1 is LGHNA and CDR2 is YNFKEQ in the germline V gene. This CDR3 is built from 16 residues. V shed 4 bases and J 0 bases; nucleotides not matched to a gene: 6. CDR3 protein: CASSPETGIAKNIQYF. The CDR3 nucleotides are TGTGCCAGCAGCCCCGAGACAGGGATAGCCAAAAACATTCAGTACTTC.

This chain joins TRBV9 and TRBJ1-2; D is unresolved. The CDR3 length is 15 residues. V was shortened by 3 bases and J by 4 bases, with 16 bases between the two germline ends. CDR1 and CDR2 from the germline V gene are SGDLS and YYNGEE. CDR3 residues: CASSGPVAPVYGYTF. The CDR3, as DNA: TGTGCCAGCAGCGGTCCCGTCGCGCCGGTCTATGGCTACACCTTC.

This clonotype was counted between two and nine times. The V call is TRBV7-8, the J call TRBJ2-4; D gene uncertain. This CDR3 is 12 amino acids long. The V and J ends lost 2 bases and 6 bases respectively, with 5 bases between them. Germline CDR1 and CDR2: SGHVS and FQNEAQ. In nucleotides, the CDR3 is TGTGCCAGCAGCTTATTCGCAAACATTCAGTACTTC. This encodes CASSLFANIQYF.

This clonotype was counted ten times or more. This CDR3 reads CASSTQNTGELFF. DNA of the CDR3: TGTGCCAGCAGCACTCAGAACACCGGGGAGCTGTTTTTT. The rearrangement joins TRBV7-3 to TRBJ2-2, with no clear D. The V end was cut by 5 bases, the J end by 1 base, with 5 bases between. This CDR3 has 13 residues. CDR1 is SGHTA and CDR2 is FQGTGA in the germline V gene.

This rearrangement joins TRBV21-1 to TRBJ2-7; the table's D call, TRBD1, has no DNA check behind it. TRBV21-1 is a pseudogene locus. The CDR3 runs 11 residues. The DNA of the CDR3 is TGCCCTTGGGGGCATTCCTACGAGCAGTACGTC. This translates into CPWGHSYEQYV.

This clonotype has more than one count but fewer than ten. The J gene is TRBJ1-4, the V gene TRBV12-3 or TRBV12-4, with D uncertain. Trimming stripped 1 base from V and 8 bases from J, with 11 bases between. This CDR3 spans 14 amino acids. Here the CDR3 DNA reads TGTGCCAGCAGTTTAGTGTCGAAGCGGGAAAAACTGTTTTTT. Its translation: CASSLVSKREKLFF.

The CDR3 coding sequence is TGCGCCAGCAGCCCCACCGGAGGCGGGGCGAACAATGAGCAGTTCTTC. Protein sequence: CASSPTGGGANNEQFF. The chain carries TRBV5-1 and TRBJ2-1; D perhaps matches TRBD2 (6 bases). Germline CDR1 reads SGHRS; CDR2 reads YFSETQ. The CDR3 length is 16 residues. Between the trimmed V and J ends, which lost 4 bases and 5 bases, there was a span of 19 bases.

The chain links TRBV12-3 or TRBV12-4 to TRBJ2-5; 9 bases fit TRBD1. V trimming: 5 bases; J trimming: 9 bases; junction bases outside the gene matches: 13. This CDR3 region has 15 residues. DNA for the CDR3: TGTGCCAGCAGTCAAACGGACAGGGGCCAGGGGGCCCAGTACTTC. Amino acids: CASSQTDRGQGAQYF.

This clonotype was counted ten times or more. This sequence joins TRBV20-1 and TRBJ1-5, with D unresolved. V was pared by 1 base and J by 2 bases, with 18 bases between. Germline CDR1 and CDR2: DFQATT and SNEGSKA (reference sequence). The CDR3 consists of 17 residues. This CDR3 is CSARGVGVGGGNQPQHF. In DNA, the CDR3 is TGCAGTGCTAGAGGAGTTGGAGTCGGTGGGGGCAATCAGCCCCAGCATTTT.

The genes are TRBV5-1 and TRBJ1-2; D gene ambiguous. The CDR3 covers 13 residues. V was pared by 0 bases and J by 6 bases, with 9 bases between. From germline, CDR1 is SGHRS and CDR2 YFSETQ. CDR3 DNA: TGCGCCAGCAGCTTGGTGAGGTCCCATGGCTACACCTTC. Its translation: CASSLVRSHGYTF.